A single sample is the source of the 20 T cell receptor beta chains below, sequenced in a study of T cells in Graves' hyperthyroidism and ophthalmopathy (dated by TCRdb to about 2019). The library was made by multiplex PCR. TCRdb lists the instrument as Illumina HiSeq 2000. The TCR beta CDR3 regions were amplified from RNA transcripts. The first round of RT-PCR for the TCR CDR3 was performed with the HTBI primer set and the Qiagen OneStep RT-PCR kit. The raw public data were reprocessed by TCRdb itself: fastp quality trimming at Q25, MiXCR clonotype calling, in-frame beta chains only. For every CDR3 protein sequence, its rows merge into one entry that carries the most common genes and DNA. The sample table records 450,000 to 650,000 distinct CDR3 sequences; about a fifth of these occur just once. Of the sample, more than 20% falls within the top ten clones. The sequencing sample was made of blood. These receptor sequences come from a man aged 18 to 30 with Graves' hyperthyroidism.

This clonotype showed up many times. V and J are TRBV5-4 and TRBJ2-7, with D possibly being TRBD1 or TRBD2 (5 bases each). V was pared by 3 bases and J by 4 bases, with 20 bases between. Germline values: CDR1 SGHNT, CDR2 YYREEE (reference sequence). The CDR3 is 16 amino acids. DNA for the CDR3: TGTGCCAGCAGCTCTAACGCCGCCGGGGCGCAATACGAGCAGTACTTC. This gives the protein CASSSNAAGAQYEQYF.

A word on this clonotype: An end of the junction does not agree with germline; a read error may underlie this. The V gene is TRBV11-2, the J gene TRBJ1-2; D possibly corresponds to TRBD1 (6 bases). The CDR3 runs to 11 residues. Germline CDR1 SGHAT, CDR2 FQNNGV. CDR3 region: CAISRGAGYTF. The DNA for the CDR3 is TGTGCCATCAGCCGGGGGGCCGGCTACACCTTC.

This clonotype was picked up many times. The chain employs TRBV28 and TRBJ1-1; D is undetermined. The CDR3 covers 14 residues. V was trimmed by 2 bases and J by 4 bases, leaving 11 bases between them. Germline V gene sequence: CDR1 MDHEN, CDR2 SYDVKM. CDR3: CASSLRYGGTEAFF. CDR3 DNA sequence: TGTGCCAGCAGTTTACGATACGGTGGCACTGAAGCTTTCTTT. Variable domain in full (rest from reference TRBV28 and TRBJ1-1): DVKVTQSSRYLVKRTGEKVFLECVQDMDHENMFWYRQDPGLGLRLIYFSYDVKMKEKGDIPEGYSVSREKKERFSLILESASTNQTSMYLCASSLRYGGTEAFFGQGTRLTVV.

The chain links TRBV28 to TRBJ1-2, with D tentatively TRBD1 (6 bases). The CDR3 totals 16 residues. The V gene's germline CDR1 is MDHEN and CDR2 SYDVKM. The V gene lost 7 bases and the J gene lost 8 bases, with 26 bases spanning the gap. The CDR3 sequence: CASTRGAGSLGEGYTF. DNA for the CDR3: TGTGCCAGCACCCGGGGGGCTGGGTCCCTAGGGGAAGGCTACACCTTC.

J is TRBJ1-2 and V is TRBV12-5; 7 nucleotides align to TRBD1. The CDR3 length is 14 residues. V dropped 4 bases and J dropped 6; count of bases not matched to a gene: 8. Per the germline V gene, CDR1 is LGHNT and CDR2 is FRNRAP. The CDR3 region is CASGSSPGQHGYTF. CDR3 coding DNA: TGTGCTAGTGGTTCATCTCCGGGACAGCATGGCTACACCTTC. The whole variable domain, remainder taken from reference TRBV12-5 and TRBJ1-2, is DARVTQTPRHKVTEMGQEVTMRCQPILGHNTVFWYRQTMMQGLELLAYFRNRAPLDDSGMPKDRFSAEMPDATLATLKIQPSEPRDSAVYFCASGSSPGQHGYTFGSGTRLTVV.

There are a few counts of this clonotype. The chain carries TRBV15 and TRBJ2-2; D unresolved. V dropped 4 bases and J dropped 4 bases, with 7 bases sitting between them. Germline V gene lookup returns CDR1 LNHNV and CDR2 YYDKDF (reference sequence). This CDR3 is 13 amino acids long. CDR3 residues: CATSIRITGELFF. The CDR3 bases are TGTGCCACCAGCATACGGATCACCGGGGAGCTGTTTTTT.

This clonotype was recorded many times. V gene TRBV20-1 combines with J gene TRBJ1-2; 7 bases map to TRBD1. The CDR3 is 15 amino acids. The germline CDR1 and CDR2 sequences are DFQATT and SNEGSKA (reference sequence). Trimming at V came to 6 bases and at J to 7 bases, leaving 17 bases not matched to a gene. This CDR3 reads CSALFDRVGKGGYTF. The CDR3 nucleotides read TGCAGTGCCCTCTTCGACAGGGTGGGAAAGGGTGGCTACACCTTC.

The CDR3 coding sequence is TGCGCCAGCAGCTTGAGCTTGGACGAAGAGACCCAGTACTTC. This encodes CASSLSLDEETQYF. The rearrangement uses TRBV5-1 and TRBJ2-5; D is ambiguous. Germline V lookup: CDR1 SGHRS, CDR2 YFSETQ. The CDR3 sequence is 14 residues long. The V end was cut by 1 base, the J end by 3 bases, with 10 bases between.

V usage is TRBV6-2 or TRBV6-3 and J usage is TRBJ2-3; possibly TRBD1 for D (5 bases). Trimming shortened V by 0 bases and J by 3 bases, and 22 bases separated the two germline ends. Germline V lookup: CDR1 MNHEY, CDR2 SVGEGT. CDR3 length: 19 residues. Written as DNA, the CDR3 is TGTGCCAGCAGTTACTCGGTCTTCGGTCGGCAGGGTCTAACAGATACGCAGTATTTT. Translating it yields CASSYSVFGRQGLTDTQYF.

This clonotype was picked up many times. The V call is TRBV19, the J call TRBJ1-5; D is uncertain. Germline V gene data show CDR1 as LNHDA and CDR2 as SQIVND (reference sequence). The CDR3 is made up of 15 amino acids. With 7 bases removed from V and 4 bases from J, the gap between germline ends came to 17 bases. In DNA form, the CDR3 reads TGTGCCAGTAAGATCCGGGGTGCCCTTAATCAGCCCCAGCATTTT. It encodes CASKIRGALNQPQHF.

Ten or more counts support this clonotype. V gene TRBV12-3 or TRBV12-4 combines with J gene TRBJ1-5; 7 bases are a match to TRBD1. V gave up 1 base and J gave up 5 bases; unmatched junction bases: 8. CDR3 length equals 16 residues. In DNA form, the CDR3 reads TGTGCCAGCAGTTTAGATCCAGGGGGTGTAGATCAGCCCCAGCATTTT. This codes for CASSLDPGGVDQPQHF.

V gene TRBV6-2 or TRBV6-3 combines with J gene TRBJ2-7; D is unclear. The germline V gene encodes CDR1 MNHEY and CDR2 SVGEGT. With 0 bases removed from V and 0 bases from J, the gap between germline ends came to 18 bases. CDR3 length: 18 amino acids. CDR3 sequence (DNA): TGTGCCAGCAGTTACTCCGCTCCCGACGGGTCGAGCTCCTACGAGCAGTACTTC. Amino acids: CASSYSAPDGSSSYEQYF.

The rearrangement uses TRBV12-3 or TRBV12-4 and TRBJ2-2; TRBD1 matches at 11 bases. The CDR3 is 18 amino acids. The trim removed 3 bases at V and 7 bases at J, leaving 13 bases unmatched. CDR3 in amino acids: CASSLGTGGRHGHGELFF. The DNA for the CDR3 is TGTGCCAGCAGTTTGGGGACAGGGGGAAGACACGGGCACGGGGAGCTGTTTTTT.

This clonotype was counted at least ten times. V gene TRBV7-8 combines with J gene TRBJ1-5; maybe TRBD1 (6 bases). The CDR3 consists of 15 residues. Germline CDR1 SGHVS, CDR2 FQNEAQ. Trimming removed 5 bases from V and 4 bases from J, with 15 bases in between. CDR3 sequence (DNA): TGTGCCAGCAGCCCAGGGGCGGGGACTAATCAGCCCCAGCATTTT. Residues: CASSPGAGTNQPQHF.

This clonotype has a count of ten or more. The chain has TRBV28 and TRBJ2-7; TRBD1 aligns across 7 bases. The CDR3 sequence is 13 residues long. In germline, CDR1 is MDHEN, CDR2 SYDVKM. The V and J ends lost 6 bases and 5 bases, in that order; junction bases with no gene match: 7. The CDR3 coding sequence is TGTGCCAGCAGCCTGACAGGGTACCACGAGCAGTACTTC. It specifies CASSLTGYHEQYF.

This clonotype was recorded many times. The genes are TRBV19 and TRBJ1-1; D unclear. In germline, CDR1 is LNHDA, CDR2 SQIVND (reference sequence). This CDR3 has 13 amino acids. The ends were cut back, 6 bases at V and 0 bases at J, with 8 bases in the middle. The CDR3 reads CASSNSLNTEAFF. The CDR3 DNA reads as TGTGCCAGTAGCAACAGCCTGAACACTGAAGCTTTCTTT.

The rearrangement joins TRBV20-1 to TRBJ2-7; the match to TRBD1 covers 7 bases. Germline V CDR1 and CDR2: DFQATT, SNEGSKA (reference sequence). V lost 3 bases to trimming and J lost 2 bases; unmatched junction nucleotides: 10. The CDR3 covers 15 residues. The CDR3: CSARKTGERPYEQYF. Here the CDR3 DNA reads TGCAGTGCTAGGAAAACAGGGGAGAGACCCTACGAGCAGTACTTC.

This clonotype came up many times. This sequence joins TRBV28 and TRBJ1-3, with TRBD1 as a possible D gene (6 bases). Trimming removed 5 bases from V and 1 base from J, with 9 bases in between. The CDR3 length is 14 residues. The germline gives CDR1 MDHEN, CDR2 SYDVKM. For the CDR3, the DNA is TGTGCCAGCAGTGGTAGGGGGTCTGGAAACACCATATATTTT. This encodes CASSGRGSGNTIYF.

The V gene is TRBV4-1, the J gene TRBJ2-5; the match to TRBD2 covers 7 bases. Losses at the gene ends were 0 bases for V and 2 bases for J; bases not matched to a gene: 6. The CDR3 is 16 amino acids. The germline gives CDR1 MGHRA, CDR2 YSYEKL. The CDR3 DNA sequence: TGCGCCAGCAGCCAAGATCCAGCGGGGCTTCAAGAGACCCAGTACTTC. Translation: CASSQDPAGLQETQYF.

The chain couples TRBV2 to TRBJ1-2; no definite D call. The germline gives CDR1 SNHLY, CDR2 FYNNEI. The CDR3 extends over 12 amino acids. Trimming stripped 7 bases from V and 2 bases from J, with 8 bases between. The CDR3 sequence: CASNGRNYGYTF. CDR3 nucleotide sequence: TGTGCCAGCAATGGTAGAAACTATGGCTACACCTTC.